This T cell receptor (beta chain) was observed in a study of cytomegalovirus exposure and HLA in healthy donors. 60 Vbeta and 13 Jbeta primers were used in PCR. Repertoires were generated with immunoSEQ multiplex PCR, while TCRdb's copy carries only in-frame clones and drops some. The table has more than 150,000 clones, approximately 82% seen once; the top ten hold approximately 1.2%. Trimming took 6 bases from V and 3 from J, leaving 15 bases between them. Germline CDR1 reads MDHEN; CDR2 reads SYDVKM. CDR3 length: 15 residues. This TCR was sampled from a girl aged 2 to 10 in good health and CMV-seropositive. Sequences were obtained from PBMCs. This chain joins TRBV28 and TRBJ1-5, with a possible D match to TRBD1 (5 bases). CDR3 in amino acids: CASRPPAGNNQPQHF. DNA of the CDR3: TGTGCCAGCAGACCCCCTGCAGGGAACAATCAGCCCCAGCATTTT. Using reference TRBV28 and TRBJ1-5 for the parts outside the CDR3, the full variable domain is DVKVTQSSRYLVKRTGEKVFLECVQDMDHENMFWYRQDPGLGLRLIYFSYDVKMKEKGDIPEGYSVSREKKERFSLILESASTNQTSMYLCASRPPAGNNQPQHFGDGTRLSIL.